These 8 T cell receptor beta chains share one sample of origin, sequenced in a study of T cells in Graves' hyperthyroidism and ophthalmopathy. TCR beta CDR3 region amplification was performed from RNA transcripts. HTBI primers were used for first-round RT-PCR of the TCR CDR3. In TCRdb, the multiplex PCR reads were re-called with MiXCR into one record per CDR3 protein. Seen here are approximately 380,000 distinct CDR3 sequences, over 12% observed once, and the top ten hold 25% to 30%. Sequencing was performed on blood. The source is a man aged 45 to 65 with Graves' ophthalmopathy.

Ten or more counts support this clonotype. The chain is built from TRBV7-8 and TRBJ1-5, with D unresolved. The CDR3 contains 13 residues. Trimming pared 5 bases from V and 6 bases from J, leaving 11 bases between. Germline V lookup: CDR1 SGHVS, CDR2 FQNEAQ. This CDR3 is CASSQTTRQPQHF. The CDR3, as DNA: TGTGCCAGCAGCCAAACGACCCGTCAGCCCCAGCATTTT.

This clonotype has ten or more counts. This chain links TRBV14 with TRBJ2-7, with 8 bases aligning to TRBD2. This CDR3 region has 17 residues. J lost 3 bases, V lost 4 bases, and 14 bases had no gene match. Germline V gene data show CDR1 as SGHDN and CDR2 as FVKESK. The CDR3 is CASSPVRIAGKDYEQYF. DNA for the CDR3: TGTGCCAGCAGCCCAGTGAGGATAGCGGGAAAAGACTACGAGCAGTACTTC.

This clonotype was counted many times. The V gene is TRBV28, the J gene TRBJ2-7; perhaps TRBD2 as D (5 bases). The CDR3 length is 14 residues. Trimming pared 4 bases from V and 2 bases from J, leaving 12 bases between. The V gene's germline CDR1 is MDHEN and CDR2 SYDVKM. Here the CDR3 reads CASSSSGNTYEQYF. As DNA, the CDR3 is TGTGCCAGCAGTTCCTCCGGGAACACCTACGAGCAGTACTTC. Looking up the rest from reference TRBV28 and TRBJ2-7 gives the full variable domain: DVKVTQSSRYLVKRTGEKVFLECVQDMDHENMFWYRQDPGLGLRLIYFSYDVKMKEKGDIPEGYSVSREKKERFSLILESASTNQTSMYLCASSSSGNTYEQYFGPGTRLTVT.

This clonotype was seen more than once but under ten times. The CDR3 here is CATSVPTGTKETQYF. CDR3 nucleotides: TGTGCCACCAGCGTCCCGACCGGGACAAAAGAGACCCAGTACTTC. This chain uses TRBV15 with TRBJ2-5, with D tentatively TRBD1 (6 bases). CDR3 size: 15 residues. V shed 5 bases and J shed 3 bases, with 16 bases lying between them. The V gene's germline CDR1 is LNHNV and CDR2 YYDKDF (reference sequence). Drawing the rest from reference TRBV15 and TRBJ2-5, the complete variable domain is DAMVIQNPRYQVTQFGKPVTLSCSQTLNHNVMYWYQQKSSQAPKLLFHYYDKDFNNEADTPDNFQSRRPNTSFCFLDIRSPGLGDTAMYLCATSVPTGTKETQYFGPGTRLLVL.

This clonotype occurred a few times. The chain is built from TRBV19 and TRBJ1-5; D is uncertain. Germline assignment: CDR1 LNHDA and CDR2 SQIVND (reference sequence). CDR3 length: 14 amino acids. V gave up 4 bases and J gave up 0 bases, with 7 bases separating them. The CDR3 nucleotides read TGTGCCAGTAGTACGGGAATTAGCAATCAGCCCCAGCATTTT. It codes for CASSTGISNQPQHF.

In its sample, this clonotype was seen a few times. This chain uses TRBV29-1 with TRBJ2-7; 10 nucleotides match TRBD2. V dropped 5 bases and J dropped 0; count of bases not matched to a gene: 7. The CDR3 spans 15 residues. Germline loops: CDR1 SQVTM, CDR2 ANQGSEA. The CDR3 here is CSVRAGGRSSYEQYF. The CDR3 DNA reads TGCAGCGTTCGAGCGGGAGGGCGTAGCTCCTACGAGCAGTACTTC.

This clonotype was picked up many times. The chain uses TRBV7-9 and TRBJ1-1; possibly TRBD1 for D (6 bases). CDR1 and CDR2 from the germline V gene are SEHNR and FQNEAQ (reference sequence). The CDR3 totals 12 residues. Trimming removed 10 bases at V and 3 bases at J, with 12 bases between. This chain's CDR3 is CATLRQDTEAFF. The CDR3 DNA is TGTGCCACCCTTCGACAGGACACTGAAGCTTTCTTT.

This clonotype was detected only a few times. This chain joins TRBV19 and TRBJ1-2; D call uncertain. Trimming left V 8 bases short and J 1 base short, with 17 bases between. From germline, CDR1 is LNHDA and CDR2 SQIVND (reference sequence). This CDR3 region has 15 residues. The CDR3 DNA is TGTGCCAGTGTACTGCACAGAGGATATAACTATGGCTACACCTTC. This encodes CASVLHRGYNYGYTF.